This TCR beta chain was captured by sequencing in a study of blood T cell repertoires in COVID-19 (TCRdb year 2020). Regarding the research as a whole: Samples covering the acute and convalescent phases of COVID-19 were provided by collaborators in the United States, Italy and Spain. The prospective study material was composed of cDNA or gDNA derived from T cells, B-cell-depleted T cells, or PBMCs. The dataset comprised deeply sampled blood TCRbeta repertoires from subjects exposed to, actively infected with, or recovered from COVID-19. The repertoires were released in a freely available public database intended as a resource for research on the immune response to SARS-CoV-2. Samples came from the ongoing ImmuneRACE study (first 160 participants) plus 1,254 subjects from 6 global collaborators. A de-identified subject ID, COVID-19 status, age in years and sex were almost always included in the sample metadata. Where available, HLA class I and class II types were taken from metadata supplied by the sample provider and were not determined by assay-based typing.

With regard to this clone: No cognate antigen has been identified for it. Within one base of it there is no much larger clone, and no base qualities were kept.

What the study reported, not specific to this receptor: How much clinical and demographic metadata was included differed by source and by participant, and the metadata was provided uncurated.

V and J are truncated by 4 bases and 6 bases respectively, leaving an intervening sequence of 13 bases. Based on the germline V gene, the CDR1 and CDR2 sequences are SGHRS and YFSETQ. Including cysteine and phenylalanine, the CDR3 has 14 amino acids. The retained sequence is limited to the CDR3, 42 bases, with the frame set at the first base. A second Seattle source provided samples from volunteer blood donors who had recovered from COVID-19. Each collaborating institution followed its own protocols to collect whole blood in K2EDTA tubes. For TCRbeta analysis, collaborators shipped samples as frozen whole blood, isolated PBMCs, or DNA extracted from either of those sample types. The immunoSEQ Assay, a bias-controlled multiplex PCR, was used to amplify TCRbeta CDR3 regions from genomic DNA. Per the authors' processing: Nucleated cell counts per sample were estimated from amplification of reference gene primers within the assay. Sequence reads were collapsed and filtered to measure the absolute abundance of every unique TCRbeta CDR3 rearrangement. For each sample, productive Simpson clonality was calculated by taking the square root of Simpson's diversity index across productive rearrangements. The source is immuneACCESS, and TCRdb retained only in-frame sequences with V and J called. Part of the clones is not carried over; for the studies checked, unresolved V genes explain less than half of this, and the remainder is unexplained. V, J and clone size are those of that table, while D and trimming were read from the DNA. The table for this sample lists some 200,000 clones; about 85% of them were counted only once. The ten largest clonotypes hold roughly 2.8% of the sample.

The specimen was peripheral blood. The clonotype was recovered from a man aged 45-60 years who had recovered from COVID-19. The chain uses TRBV5-1 and TRBJ1-4; the D gene is perhaps TRBD1, from 5 matching bases. This receptor carries the CDR3 CASSPDARDEKLFF. The sequence in DNA is TGCGCCAGCAGCCCGGATGCCAGGGATGAAAAACTGTTTTTT.